The clone carrying this T cell receptor (beta chain) has a single count. As originally analysed: How many nucleated cells were present was estimated from reference gene primer amplification. Assay: immunoSEQ multiplex PCR; the TCRdb copy retains only in-frame clones and omits some. V and J calls and clone size come straight from that table; D and trimming were deduced from the DNA. Of approximately 350,000 clones in the sample, around nine tenths are singletons; the top ten hold more than 3%. The data are from a study of blood T cell repertoires in COVID-19. Study summary: Spain, Italy and the United States supplied samples that represented acute and convalescent COVID-19. In each case, the material was cDNA or gDNA derived from T cells, B-cell-depleted T cells, or PBMCs.

This CDR3 spans 13 amino acids. V dropped 6 bases and J dropped 3 bases, with 11 bases sitting between them. Sequenced sample: peripheral blood. This chain uses TRBV12-3 or TRBV12-4 with TRBJ1-1; D is unclear. This TCR was sampled from a woman aged 18-29 years who had recovered from COVID-19. CDR3 protein: CASRKPRDTEAFF. In DNA, the CDR3 is TGTGCCAGCAGGAAGCCCCGGGACACTGAAGCTTTCTTT.